This entry describes one T cell receptor (beta chain). This clonotype showed up many times. Its target antigen remains unknown. Base qualities were left out, and no much larger clone turns up one base away. The label giving this sample's time point can be read as: sample taken at primary tumor resection. Whole RNA extracted from tumor and nontumor lung tissue, or from cryopreserved PBMC samples, was used for TCR sequencing without cell sorting. Donors were around 71 patients with early-stage, untreated non-small cell lung cancer from the lung TRACERx cohort. Patients were selected for TCR sequencing only if sufficient RNA was available from at least two tumor regions. This specimen belongs to a study of spatial heterogeneity in lung cancer (dated by TCRdb to the late 2010s). A note on the overall study: Beta-chain transcripts were consistently detected in greater numbers than alpha-chain transcripts, which likely reflects a higher abundance of beta-chain transcripts. In non-small cell lung cancer, the study quantitatively compared TCR alpha and beta repertoires across several tumor regions, matched nontumor lung, and blood. In the raw uncorrected reads, each unique combination of TCR and UMI appeared more than ten times on average. Both alpha and beta chains were TCR-sequenced in samples taken at surgery, namely 220 tumor regions, more than 62 matched nontumor lung samples and 50 to 60 PBMC samples. TCR repertoire features were related to nonsynonymous mutation counts determined by whole-exome sequencing of tumor tissue. The study at large found these results: Ubiquitous expanded tumor TCRs were detected in blood more often at tumor resection than at routine follow-up. Additional single-cell paired TCR alpha and beta sequencing was considered necessary to confirm, at a functional level, the hypothesis that regional TCRs recognize regional mutations.

Including the terminal cysteine and phenylalanine, the CDR3 comprises 14 residues. Kept here is only the CDR3 DNA, which spans 42 bases and is read in frame from base 1. Sequences SQVTM (CDR1) and ANQGSEA (CDR2) are obtained from the germline V gene. V and J are truncated by 1 base and 4 bases respectively, leaving an intervening sequence of 12 bases. To prepare the library, 5' RACE was applied. The instrument was a NextSeq 500. To allow correction of PCR and sequencing errors, the TCR library protocol tagged every TCR cDNA molecule with a unique molecular identifier. In the original analysis: TCR identification, UMI-based error correction and CDR3 extraction were all carried out with Decombinator tools. Expanded TCRs were defined as those above a frequency of 2 per 1,000, corresponding to the top 1% of the tumor frequency distribution. Renyi diversity was calculated using the R vegan package after each repertoire was subsampled 100 times to 5,000 TCRs. CDR3 similarity networks were constructed using string-kernel similarity of amino acid triplets, with links drawn between CDR3s whose pairwise similarity was above 0.82. TCRdb reprocessed the public reads (quality trimming at Q25 with fastp, clone calling with MiXCR) and kept in-frame beta chains. A single entry per CDR3 protein holds the most common genes and DNA from its merged rows. The V and J calls reflect TCRdb's pipeline rather than the authors' work. The sample table contains roughly 39,000 distinct CDR3 sequences; only one count was recorded for about 6.7% of them. Around 42% of the sample rests with the top ten.

The chain employs TRBV29-1 and TRBJ2-3; TRBD1 is possibly the D segment (7 matching bases). The sequences come from PBMCs, collected at surgery. This receptor was identified in a female donor with early-stage non-small cell lung cancer. CDR3 reads: CSVEGQGGSDTQYF. The nucleotides read TGCAGCGTTGAAGGCCAGGGGGGATCAGATACGCAGTATTTT.